A single sample gave rise to the 26 T cell receptor beta chains below, sequenced in a study of T cells in Graves' hyperthyroidism and ophthalmopathy. Amplified TCR beta CDR3 regions came from RNA transcripts. The HTBI primer set drove a first-round RT-PCR of the TCR CDR3. TCRdb itself ran the multiplex PCR reads through MiXCR, one entry per CDR3 protein. Among a few hundred thousand distinct CDR3 sequences listed, around 20% were seen once. Sequencing used blood. Every receptor here comes from a man aged 18 to 29 with Graves' ophthalmopathy.

This clonotype was detected many times. The chain recombines TRBV3-1 with TRBJ2-1; 12 bases agree with TRBD2. The CDR3 has 17 residues. Trimming at V came to 1 base and at J to 7 bases, leaving 8 bases not matched to a gene. Germline lookup yields CDR1 LGHDT and CDR2 YNNKEL (reference sequence). For the CDR3, the DNA is TGTGCCAGCAGCCAAGGACTAGCGGGGGCCCCGGGGAATGAGCAGTTCTTC. This sequence encodes CASSQGLAGAPGNEQFF.

At least ten counts were recorded for this clonotype. The chain employs TRBV7-8 and TRBJ1-5, with TRBD1 identical over 7 bases. Per the germline V gene, CDR1 is SGHVS and CDR2 is FQNEAQ. The V and J ends lost 4 bases and 6 bases, in that order; junction bases with no gene match: 9. The CDR3 has 15 amino acids. CDR3 sequence (DNA): TGTGCCAGCAGCTCCCTTCCGGGACAGAGTCAGCCCCAGCATTTT. Its translation is CASSSLPGQSQPQHF. The whole variable domain, filled in from reference TRBV7-8 and TRBJ1-5, reads GAGVSQSPRYKVAKRGQDVALRCDPISGHVSLFWYQQALGQGPEFLTYFQNEAQLDKSGLPSDRFFAERPEGSVSTLKIQRTQQEDSAVYLCASSSLPGQSQPQHFGDGTRLSIL.

About this clonotype itself: One base away lies a much larger clone, so this may be a sequencing read error. The chain employs TRBV5-1 and TRBJ1-5; the D gene is possibly TRBD1 (5 bases). This CDR3 is 15 amino acids long. The germline gives CDR1 SGHRS, CDR2 YFSETQ. Here the CDR3 DNA reads TGCGCCAGCGGCTTGGGGGGGACGAGCAATCAGCCCCAGCATTTT. Translating it yields CASGLGGTSNQPQHF.

This clonotype has at least ten counts. The chain carries TRBV7-7 and TRBJ2-1; D may be TRBD2 (6 bases). The germline V gene has CDR1 SSHAT and CDR2 FNYEAQ (reference sequence). The CDR3 sequence is 14 residues long. V lost 2 bases to trimming and J lost 6 bases, with 11 bases between them. CDR3 residues: CASSLNAGSNEQFF. CDR3 nucleotide sequence: TGTGCCAGCAGCTTAAACGCGGGGTCCAATGAGCAGTTCTTC.

In this sample, this clonotype turned up a few times. The V call is TRBV6-1, the J call TRBJ2-2, with a tentative D call TRBD2 (6 bases). V was pared by 5 bases and J by 4 bases, with 17 bases between. Germline assignment: CDR1 MNHNS and CDR2 SASEGT. There are 16 residues in the CDR3. The CDR3 nucleotides read TGTGCCAGCAGTTCCCCGCGGTTGGGGGGCACCGGGGAGCTGTTTTTT. It is translated as CASSSPRLGGTGELFF.

This clonotype was observed a few times. V is TRBV27 and J is TRBJ1-2; TRBD1 aligns across 7 bases. The V and J ends lost 5 bases and 1 base, in that order; junction bases with no gene match: 22. The CDR3 consists of 20 residues. Germline assignment: CDR1 MNHEY and CDR2 SMNVEV (reference sequence). The CDR3 DNA follows: TGTGCCAGCAGTCCTAACCCAACCACTCGGACAGGAAAACATAACTATGGCTACACCTTC. Protein sequence: CASSPNPTTRTGKHNYGYTF.

This clonotype came up many times. The chain combines TRBV5-1 with TRBJ1-1; D is unresolved. The CDR3 totals 14 residues. Germline CDR1 is SGHRS and CDR2 is YFSETQ. The V end lost 1 base, the J end lost 3 bases, and 10 bases lay between the germline ends. The CDR3 reads CASSLSPGYTEAFF. In nucleotides, the CDR3 is TGCGCCAGCAGCTTGTCACCCGGGTACACTGAAGCTTTCTTT.

This chain links TRBV15 with TRBJ2-2; maybe TRBD1 (6 bases). The length of the CDR3 is 17 residues. The germline V gene has CDR1 LNHNV and CDR2 YYDKDF (reference sequence). V was pared by 0 bases and J by 0 bases, with 11 bases between. The CDR3 loop reads CATSRDRGYANTGELFF. The CDR3 nucleotides are TGTGCCACCAGCAGAGATAGGGGGTACGCGAACACCGGGGAGCTGTTTTTT.

The rearrangement uses TRBV5-1 and TRBJ2-5; D is unresolved. Germline V CDR1 and CDR2: SGHRS, YFSETQ. The CDR3 is made up of 13 amino acids. Trimming took off 1 base at V and 5 bases at J, with 9 bases between the two ends. CDR3: CASSLYVRETQYF. In DNA, the CDR3 is TGCGCCAGCAGCTTGTATGTCCGGGAGACCCAGTACTTC.

This clonotype has only a few counts. This sequence joins TRBV5-1 and TRBJ2-7; no clear D. V lost 4 bases and J 3 bases, leaving 23 bases between the germline ends. The CDR3 is 17 amino acids. CDR1 is SGHRS, CDR2 YFSETQ, per germline. In DNA form, the CDR3 reads TGCGCCAGCAGCCCAGTGGCCCGCTCGCCCACATACTACGAGCAGTACTTC. Translated, it gives CASSPVARSPTYYEQYF.

This clonotype has a handful of counts. The genes are TRBV29-1 and TRBJ1-4; tentative D call: TRBD1 (6 bases). Trimming took 6 bases from V and 7 from J, leaving 12 bases between them. The CDR3 has 12 residues. Germline V gene lookup returns CDR1 SQVTM and CDR2 ANQGSEA. This chain's CDR3 is CSVQGVGEKLFF. CDR3 nucleotide sequence: TGCAGCGTACAGGGAGTAGGTGAAAAACTGTTTTTT.

In its sample, this clonotype was seen many times. Here the CDR3 DNA reads TGTGCCAGCAGTCCTTTACAGGTATCCCAAGAGACCCAGTACTTC. Amino acids: CASSPLQVSQETQYF. The genes are TRBV27 and TRBJ2-5; D might be TRBD1 (5 bases). Per germline, CDR1 MNHEY and CDR2 SMNVEV (reference sequence). There are 15 residues in the CDR3. The V gene lost 5 bases and the J gene lost 1 base, with 14 bases spanning the gap.

This clonotype has a count of ten or more. V gene TRBV5-1 combines with J gene TRBJ1-1; 8 bases match TRBD1. CDR1 is SGHRS and CDR2 is YFSETQ in the germline V gene. V gave up 1 base and J gave up 8 bases; unmatched junction bases: 4. This CDR3 is built from 13 residues. CDR3 coding DNA: TGCGCCAGCAGCTTGTCCCGGGACAGGGAAGCTTTCTTT. This encodes CASSLSRDREAFF.

This clonotype was counted at least ten times. This chain connects TRBV7-2 to TRBJ2-1; 8 bases are shared with TRBD2. J lost 3 bases, V lost 2 bases, and 3 bases had no gene match. Germline lookup yields CDR1 SGHTA and CDR2 FQGNSA. The CDR3 has 15 amino acids. The CDR3 bases are TGTGCCAGCAGCTTAAAAAGCGGGGGCTACAATGAGCAGTTCTTC. Residues: CASSLKSGGYNEQFF. Full variable domain (rest looked up from reference TRBV7-2 and TRBJ2-1): GAGVSQSPSNKVTEKGKDVELRCDPISGHTALYWYRQSLGQGLEFLIYFQGNSAPDKSGLPSDRFSAERTGGSVSTLTIQRTQQEDSAVYLCASSLKSGGYNEQFFGPGTRLTVL.

Many counts were recorded for this clonotype. V is TRBV5-1 and J is TRBJ2-5, with 7 bases that match TRBD1. V shed 4 bases, J shed 1 base, and the junction held 10 bases outside the gene matches. The CDR3 is 16 amino acids. In germline, CDR1 is SGHRS, CDR2 YFSETQ. As DNA, the CDR3 is TGCGCCAGCAGCGACGGGACAGCCCCGTTCCAAGAGACCCAGTACTTC. It codes for CASSDGTAPFQETQYF.

This clonotype came up many times. This chain connects TRBV7-2 to TRBJ2-5; the match to TRBD2 covers 10 bases. This CDR3 has 13 amino acids. The ends lost 8 bases at V and 4 bases at J; junction bases unmatched: 4. Germline V lookup: CDR1 SGHTA, CDR2 FQGNSA. CDR3 coding DNA: TGTGCCAGCCCCCGGACTAGCGGAGAGACCCAGTACTTC. It is translated as CASPRTSGETQYF.

Only a few counts were recorded for this clonotype. The genes are TRBV4-1 and TRBJ1-2; D is ambiguous. Deletions cut 0 bases from V and 5 bases from J, with 13 bases between. CDR3 length: 15 residues. Germline V CDR1 and CDR2: MGHRA, YSYEKL. The CDR3 spells CASSQDGWERYGYTF. As DNA, the CDR3 is TGCGCCAGCAGCCAAGATGGTTGGGAGAGGTATGGCTACACCTTC.

This clonotype has only one observation. The chain combines TRBV6-5 with TRBJ2-1, with D tentatively TRBD2 (7 bases). V was pared by 0 bases and J by 5 bases, with 14 bases between. CDR1 MNHEY and CDR2 SVGAGI come from the germline V gene. The CDR3 is 16 residues long. The CDR3 DNA follows: TGTGCCAGCAGTTACTCGGGGGGGGGCCTCCACAATGAGCAGTTCTTC. This sequence encodes CASSYSGGGLHNEQFF.

This clonotype was picked up one time. This may arise from a read error, as a much more abundant clone is one base away. No DNA is shown, since the ends of the CDR3 on it are uncertain; the CDR3 is the one TCRdb lists. The chain has TRBV28 and TRBJ1-5. CDR1 is MDHEN and CDR2 is SYDVKM in the germline V gene. With termini counted, the CDR3 has 15 amino acids. CDR3 residues: CTSSTSGMGNQPQHF.

The CDR3 DNA is TGTGCCAGCAGCTTACTAGCCGGCGAGCAGTACTTC. It yields the protein CASSLLAGEQYF. The chain recombines TRBV5-4 with TRBJ2-7; D might be TRBD2 (6 bases). V was trimmed by 2 bases and J by 6 bases, leaving 9 bases between them. Germline V gene data show CDR1 as SGHNT and CDR2 as YYREEE (reference sequence). The CDR3 has 12 amino acids.

This clonotype was seen a handful of times. This chain links TRBV15 with TRBJ1-5; D may be TRBD1 (6 bases). Trimming left V 2 bases short and J 2 bases short, with 10 bases between. Germline values: CDR1 LNHNV, CDR2 YYDKDF (reference sequence). The CDR3 contains 15 residues. The DNA of the CDR3 is TGTGCCACCAGCAGACAGGACAGTGGCAATCAGCCCCAGCATTTT. As protein: CATSRQDSGNQPQHF.

This rearrangement joins TRBV18 to TRBJ1-6, with D maybe TRBD1 (6 bases). Germline values: CDR1 KGHSH, CDR2 LQKENI. The V end lost 2 bases, the J end lost 9 bases, and 11 bases lay between the germline ends. The CDR3 spans 14 residues. The CDR3 nucleotides read TGTGCCAGCTCACCAGGAGGGGGTTTTTCACCCCTCCACTTT. This encodes CASSPGGGFSPLHF.

V is TRBV19 and J is TRBJ2-7; 13 bases are shared with TRBD2. The germline gives CDR1 LNHDA, CDR2 SQIVND (reference sequence). The CDR3 totals 16 residues. With 3 bases clipped from V and 2 bases from J, the junction kept 4 bases outside the gene matches. The CDR3 here is CASSILTSGGAYEQYF. CDR3 nucleotides: TGTGCCAGTAGTATTTTAACTAGCGGGGGGGCCTACGAGCAGTACTTC.

This clonotype was seen a handful of times. J is TRBJ2-2 and V is TRBV10-1; D is tentatively TRBD1 or TRBD2 (5 bases each). The CDR3 has 14 residues. Between the trimmed V and J ends, which lost 2 bases and 7 bases, there was a span of 11 bases. Germline CDR1 and CDR2: WNHNN and SYGVQD (reference sequence). CDR3 sequence: CASSENGAIGELFF. The CDR3 nucleotides read TGCGCCAGCAGTGAGAACGGGGCAATCGGGGAGCTGTTTTTT.

The chain joins TRBV25-1 to TRBJ2-6; 9 bases are a match to TRBD1. V lost 5 bases and J lost 1; bases outside the gene matches: 6. This CDR3 is 17 amino acids long. Germline assignment: CDR1 MGHDK and CDR2 SYGVNS. As DNA, the CDR3 is TGTGCCAGCAGTCAACAGGGGGCAGGATCTGGGGCCAACGTCCTGACTTTC. Translating it yields CASSQQGAGSGANVLTF.

The chain joins TRBV19 to TRBJ1-1; D unresolved. V lost 10 bases to trimming and J lost 1 base, with 7 bases between them. The length of the CDR3 is 11 residues. Germline loops: CDR1 LNHDA, CDR2 SQIVND (reference sequence). The CDR3 DNA follows: TGTGCCATCCGGCAGAACACTGAAGCTTTCTTT. Its translation: CAIRQNTEAFF.